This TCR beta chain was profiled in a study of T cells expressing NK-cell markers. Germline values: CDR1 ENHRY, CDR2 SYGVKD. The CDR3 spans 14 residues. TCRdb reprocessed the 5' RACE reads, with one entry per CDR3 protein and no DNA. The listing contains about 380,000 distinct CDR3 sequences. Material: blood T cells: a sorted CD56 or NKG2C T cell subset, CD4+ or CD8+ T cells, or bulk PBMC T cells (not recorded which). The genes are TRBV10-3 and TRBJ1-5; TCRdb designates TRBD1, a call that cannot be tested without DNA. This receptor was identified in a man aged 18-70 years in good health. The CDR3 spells CATTGRDGNQPQHF.